This T cell receptor (beta chain) is drawn from a study of blood T cell repertoires in COVID-19. Looking at the study overall: Some COVID-19 samples were acute and others convalescent; all came from the United States, Italy and Spain.

With V trimmed by 0 bases and J by 9 bases, 0 bases remained unmatched. Looked up from germline, CDR1 is SGHAT and CDR2 is FQNNGV. This CDR3 spans 13 amino acids. As processed by the authors: Reference gene primer amplification yielded estimated nucleated cell counts. TCRdb's copy holds only in-frame clones and misses some; the assay was immunoSEQ multiplex PCR. V, J and clone size were drawn from that table, and D and trimming were deduced from the DNA. The sample contains about 89,000 clones, about nine tenths of which appear only once. The sequence derives from a man between 60 and 75 years old with acute or convalescent COVID-19. Sequenced sample: peripheral blood. The chain carries TRBV11-2 and TRBJ2-5; 11 nucleotides match TRBD2. As DNA, the CDR3 is TGTGCCAGCAGCTTAGAGACTAGCGGGGCCCAGTACTTC. Amino acids: CASSLETSGAQYF.